This T cell receptor beta chain was observed in a study of CXCR3-negative and CXCR3-positive naive CD8 T cells. Study overall: A total of 130 million or so TRB reads was generated, with about 1.5 +/- 0.3 million per library.

This CDR3 contains 14 residues. Looked up from germline, CDR1 is SGHRS and CDR2 is YFSETQ. The method, 5' RACE with UMI labels, was used to prepare the TRB cDNA libraries. For each CDR3 protein, TCRdb gives one entry from its re-call of the 5' RACE reads, without DNA. Its table lists fewer than 10,000 distinct CDR3 sequences. Note on this clonotype: The target antigen is unknown.

Study-level points and caveats: CXCR3-negative naive cells had less hydrophobic TRB CDR3s than did CXCR3-positive naive cells. Researchers report CXCR3 expression partially decreased after cryopreservation, with fresh PBMCs used in most assays.

The sequencing input was naive CXCR3+ CD8+ T cells from blood. The subset here: CD45RO-CCR7+CD27+CD95- naive CD8+ T cells expressing CXCR3 (TNR3+). The V call is TRBV5-1, the J call TRBJ1-4; as DNA is missing, the TRBD1 call by TCRdb cannot be tested. The sequence was collected from a human donor in good health. Some clones in this sample may be carry-over from other donors' samples. This chain's CDR3 is CASSLEAGDEKLFF.